This T cell receptor beta chain originates from a study of Ad26.COV2.S vaccination and SARS-CoV-2 variants. The table came from immunoSEQ multiplex PCR; TCRdb's copy has only in-frame clones and leaves some out. The sample lists about 440,000 clones, 90% seen once, with roughly 3.9% in the top ten. The treatment is: some 19 received Ad26.COV2.S at low or high dose, single or two shots; 5 received placebo; per-sample allocation not given. At day 63 after the first vaccine or placebo injection, samples were drawn. Material: peripheral blood, obtained in a trial of Ad26.COV2.S vaccine versus placebo. The TCR comes from a person aged 18-60 years who received the Ad26.COV2.S COVID-19 vaccine or a placebo.

CDR3 region: CASHSLGVPQYF. Written as DNA, the CDR3 is TGTGCCAGCCACTCACTGGGTGTTCCGCAGTATTTT. The rearrangement links TRBV7-2 to TRBJ2-3; D is ambiguous. Trimming shortened V by 8 bases and J by 10 bases, and 16 bases separated the two germline ends. There are 12 residues in the CDR3. The germline V gene encodes CDR1 SGHTA and CDR2 FQGNSA. Filled out from reference TRBV7-2 and TRBJ2-3, the complete variable domain reads GAGVSQSPSNKVTEKGKDVELRCDPISGHTALYWYRQSLGQGLEFLIYFQGNSAPDKSGLPSDRFSAERTGGSVSTLTIQRTQQEDSAVYLCASHSLGVPQYFGPGTRLTVL.